This T cell receptor (beta chain) was captured in a study of control samples from healthy donors and cancer patients. The table came from immunoSEQ multiplex PCR; TCRdb's copy has only in-frame clones and leaves some out. The sample shows over 80,000 clones, 70% to 90% of them seen only once. Sequencing was done on a sample of blood. This receptor was taken from a man aged 25 to 40 in good health.

The CDR3 sequence is CASSELAGGSDEQFF. In nucleotides, the CDR3 is TGTGCCAGCAGTGAATTAGCGGGGGGTTCGGATGAGCAGTTCTTC. The chain links TRBV6-1 to TRBJ2-1, with TRBD2 matching over 10 bases. The J segment lost 8 bases and the V segment lost 2 bases, leaving 6 bases of the junction unmatched. The CDR3 is 15 residues long. CDR1 is MNHNS, CDR2 SASEGT, per germline.